The entry below describes one T cell receptor (beta chain). The antigen is undetermined. The data were produced by immunoSEQ multiplex PCR, yet TCRdb's version contains in-frame clones alone and is incomplete. The table records about 2.5 million clones, less than 95% of them present only once. The record originates from a study of shared clonotypes between healthy human individuals. General study results and limits: The sharing of 4.5% to 6.5% of naive CD4 clonotypes was seen across a handful of donors.

CDR3 length: 13 amino acids. Germline V gene data show CDR1 as SEHNR and CDR2 as FQNEAQ (reference sequence). V shed 5 bases and J 5 bases; nucleotides not matched to a gene: 4. The sequenced material came from naive CD4+ T cells from PBMCs. The subset here: CD45RA+ positively selected. The clonotype comes from a man younger than 35 in good health. Some clones in this sample may be carry-over from other donors' samples. V is TRBV7-9 and J is TRBJ1-2; 8 nucleotides match TRBD1. The DNA of the CDR3 is TGTGCCAGCAGCATCGGACAGGGTTATGGCTACACCTTC. Its protein is CASSIGQGYGYTF. The whole variable domain, filled in from reference TRBV7-9 and TRBJ1-2, reads DTGVSQNPRHKITKRGQNVTFRCDPISEHNRLYWYRQTLGQGPEFLTYFQNEAQLEKSRLLSDRFSAERPKGSFSTLEIQRTEQGDSAMYLCASSIGQGYGYTFGSGTRLTVV.